The 29 T cell receptor beta chains below come from one sample, sequenced in a study of molecular identifiers for immune sequencing clone quantification. TCRdb reprocessed the PCR reads via MiXCR and lists one record per CDR3 protein. Of 460,000 or so distinct CDR3 sequences in the sample, over 20% are singletons; the top ten hold 0.84%. The sequenced sample was naive CD8+ T cells from blood, with Jurkat cell RNA spiked in. Specified subset: FACS-sorted CD8+CD4-CCR7+CD45RA+ naive T cells. The receptors originated from a human donor in good health. Some libraries in this study had Jurkat cell RNA spiked in.

The chain has TRBV12-3 or TRBV12-4 and TRBJ1-3, with TRBD1 matching over 9 bases. V lost 5 bases to trimming and J lost 0 bases; unmatched junction nucleotides: 8. The length of the CDR3 is 17 residues. The CDR3 DNA follows: TGTGCCAGCAGTCCTACGGGACAGGGTTTCTCTGGAAACACCATATATTTT. It is translated as CASSPTGQGFSGNTIYF.

This rearrangement joins TRBV6-5 to TRBJ1-1; 9 bases are shared with TRBD1. There are 14 residues in the CDR3. Looked up from germline, CDR1 is MNHEY and CDR2 is SVGAGI. Trimming removed 5 bases from V and 7 bases from J; junction bases left unmatched: 8. Written as DNA, the CDR3 is TGTGCCAGCAGTGAAGCCGGGACAGGGATTGAAGCTTTCTTT. Amino acid sequence: CASSEAGTGIEAFF.

As for this clonotype: One base away lies a much larger clone, so this may be a sequencing read error. The chain joins TRBV6-5 to TRBJ1-4; D unclear. CDR1 and CDR2 from the germline V gene are MNHEY and SVGAGI. The V end was cut by 3 bases, the J end by 10 bases, with 15 bases between. The CDR3 length is 14 residues. The CDR3 loop reads CASSYRAFPGKLFF. CDR3 DNA: TGTGCCAGCAGTTATCGGGCCTTTCCTGGAAAACTGTTTTTT.

V is TRBV12-3 or TRBV12-4 and J is TRBJ2-2, with D hard to call. The V end was cut by 8 bases, the J end by 5 bases, with 6 bases between. This CDR3 is 11 amino acids long. DNA of the CDR3: TGTGCCAGCGGACGGACCGGGGAGCTGTTTTTT. It yields the protein CASGRTGELFF.

Details on this clonotype: This sequence may be a read error, since a much larger clone differs from it by one base. The J gene is TRBJ2-7, the V gene TRBV27, with unresolved D. V was clipped by 6 bases and J by 9 bases, with 21 bases between them. This CDR3 region has 14 residues. Germline V lookup: CDR1 MNHEY, CDR2 SMNVEV (reference sequence). The CDR3 region is CASRSFSAVVGQYF. In DNA form, the CDR3 reads TGTGCCAGCAGGAGCTTCTCAGCCGTGGTCGGGCAGTACTTC.

This clonotype has only a few counts. Its ends do not fully match the called genes, so a read error is possible. This rearrangement joins TRBV2 to TRBJ2-3; 8 bases align to TRBD2. CDR1 SNHLY and CDR2 FYNNEI come from the germline V gene. This CDR3 is 17 amino acids long. CDR3 residues: CASSDGRLAPNTDTRYF. The CDR3 nucleotides are TGTGCCAGCAGTGACGGGCGACTAGCGCCTAACACAGATACGCGGTATTTT.

This clonotype was found many times. The CDR3 DNA is TGTGCTAGTGGTTTGGTACTCAACTCTGAAGCTTTCTTT. Its protein is CASGLVLNSEAFF. This rearrangement joins TRBV12-5 to TRBJ1-1; no clear D. The germline CDR1 and CDR2 sequences are LGHNT and FRNRAP. This CDR3 region has 13 residues. V was pared by 0 bases and J by 6 bases, with 8 bases between.

The table lists this clonotype with many counts. The chain employs TRBV7-2 and TRBJ2-5; 14 bases map to TRBD2. CDR1 SGHTA and CDR2 FQGNSA come from the germline V gene. The length of the CDR3 is 15 residues. Trimming cost V 5 bases and J 5 bases; bases outside gene matches: 4. The CDR3 is CASSQGLAGVETQYF. In DNA, the CDR3 is TGTGCCAGCAGCCAGGGACTAGCGGGAGTGGAGACCCAGTACTTC.

This clonotype came up many times. V and J are TRBV5-6 and TRBJ2-1; D is unresolved. Between the trimmed V and J ends, which lost 0 bases and 5 bases, there was a span of 6 bases. CDR1 and CDR2 from the germline V gene are SGHDT and YYEEEE. There are 13 residues in the CDR3. The CDR3 spells CASSLVRDNEQFF. The CDR3 DNA reads TGTGCCAGCAGCTTGGTCAGAGACAATGAGCAGTTCTTC. Full variable domain (rest looked up from reference TRBV5-6 and TRBJ2-1): DAGVTQSPTHLIKTRGQQVTLRCSPKSGHDTVSWYQQALGQGPQFIFQYYEEEERQRGNFPDRFSGHQFPNYSSELNVNALLLGDSALYLCASSLVRDNEQFFGPGTRLTVL.

This clonotype was detected ten times or more. The chain recombines TRBV27 with TRBJ2-3; TRBD1 aligns across 9 bases. This CDR3 region has 16 residues. With V trimmed by 5 bases and J by 4 bases, 10 bases remained unmatched. The germline V gene encodes CDR1 MNHEY and CDR2 SMNVEV (reference sequence). The CDR3 bases are TGTGCCAGCAGTCTCGCCGGGACAGGGTACTCAGATACGCAGTATTTT. Its translation: CASSLAGTGYSDTQYF.

A remark on this clonotype: The germline gene is not matched at one end of the junction; a read error may be the cause. The chain has TRBV4-3 and TRBJ1-4, with TRBD1 matching over 10 bases. Germline V lookup: CDR1 LGHNA, CDR2 YSLEER. This CDR3 is built from 17 residues. The CDR3 DNA reads as TGCGCCAGCAGCCCGGGACAGGGGTTAGGAGCTAATGAAAAACTGTTATTC. Protein product: CASSPGQGLGANEKLLF.

The table lists this clonotype with many counts. This chain connects TRBV28 to TRBJ2-7; unclear D gene. Looked up from germline, CDR1 is MDHEN and CDR2 is SYDVKM. The CDR3 totals 15 residues. The V end was cut by 4 bases, the J end by 5 bases, with 18 bases between. In DNA form, the CDR3 reads TGTGCCAGCAGTTCCTCGACATGGAAATGGGACGAGCAGTACTTC. Residues: CASSSSTWKWDEQYF. The entire variable domain, with the rest obtained from reference TRBV28 and TRBJ2-7, is as follows: DVKVTQSSRYLVKRTGEKVFLECVQDMDHENMFWYRQDPGLGLRLIYFSYDVKMKEKGDIPEGYSVSREKKERFSLILESASTNQTSMYLCASSSSTWKWDEQYFGPGTRLTVT.

This clonotype was found many times. The rearrangement joins TRBV28 to TRBJ1-2, with TRBD1 as a possible D gene (5 bases). CDR3 length: 14 residues. Trimming cost V 3 bases and J 4 bases, with 12 bases left between them. Germline-derived CDR1 and CDR2 are MDHEN and SYDVKM. This chain's CDR3 is CASSFRGAGYGYTF. CDR3 DNA sequence: TGTGCCAGCAGTTTTAGGGGCGCAGGCTATGGCTACACCTTC.

This clonotype was seen more than once but under ten times. The chain links TRBV12-3 or TRBV12-4 to TRBJ2-2, with 7 nucleotides matching TRBD1. Trimming removed 7 bases from V and 7 bases from J; junction bases left unmatched: 6. This CDR3 comprises 13 residues. The CDR3 DNA sequence: TGTGCCAGCATCCAAGGGGGCAGCGGGGAGCTGTTTTTT. Translating gives CASIQGGSGELFF.

This clonotype was seen many times. The chain joins TRBV6-5 to TRBJ2-7, with unresolved D. The V end was cut by 0 bases, the J end by 3 bases, with 9 bases between. CDR1 and CDR2 (germline): MNHEY, SVGAGI. The CDR3 totals 14 residues. CDR3 DNA sequence: TGTGCCAGCAGTTACTCTTCCCAGGTCTACGAGCAGTACTTC. Encoded protein: CASSYSSQVYEQYF.

This clonotype was seen repeatedly, ten times or more. The chain has TRBV4-3 and TRBJ2-7, with 9 bases that match TRBD1. The CDR3 is 14 amino acids. Looked up from germline, CDR1 is LGHNA and CDR2 is YSLEER. V shed 3 bases and J 4 bases; nucleotides not matched to a gene: 4. The CDR3 is CASSQDRGFYEQYF. CDR3 DNA sequence: TGCGCCAGCAGCCAGGACAGGGGTTTTTACGAGCAGTACTTC.

This chain links TRBV28 with TRBJ2-7; 7 bases line up with TRBD2. J lost 0 bases, V lost 3 bases, and 5 bases had no gene match. From germline, CDR1 is MDHEN and CDR2 SYDVKM. CDR3 length: 15 residues. As DNA, the CDR3 is TGTGCCAGCAGTTTCTTTCGCGGGAGCTCCTACGAGCAGTACTTC. Its protein product is CASSFFRGSSYEQYF. Full variable domain (missing parts from reference TRBV28 and TRBJ2-7): DVKVTQSSRYLVKRTGEKVFLECVQDMDHENMFWYRQDPGLGLRLIYFSYDVKMKEKGDIPEGYSVSREKKERFSLILESASTNQTSMYLCASSFFRGSSYEQYFGPGTRLTVT.

This clonotype has a handful of counts. This rearrangement joins TRBV29-1 to TRBJ2-1; D not resolved. This CDR3 has 16 residues. The germline V and J ends were trimmed by 7 bases and 0 bases, with 19 bases remaining between them. Germline values: CDR1 SQVTM, CDR2 ANQGSEA. The DNA for the CDR3 is TGCAGCGCCGAAGGTAGTCCCGGCCACTCCTACAATGAGCAGTTCTTC. Its protein is CSAEGSPGHSYNEQFF.

Details on this clonotype: Just one base apart from a much larger clone, this may be a read error. V is TRBV5-1 and J is TRBJ2-7; D is uncertain. The CDR3 runs to 12 residues. Trimming left V 3 bases short and J 2 bases short, with 6 bases between. Germline V gene sequence: CDR1 SGHRS, CDR2 YFSETQ. In nucleotides, the CDR3 is TGCGCCAGCAGCTGGGTCGCCTACGAGCAGTACTTC. Amino acid sequence: CASSWVAYEQYF.

This clonotype was recorded many times. The genes are TRBV19 and TRBJ2-3, with D possibly TRBD2 on 6 matching bases. Trimming pared 5 bases from V and 5 bases from J, leaving 17 bases between. Germline-derived CDR1 and CDR2 are LNHDA and SQIVND (reference sequence). The CDR3 spans 15 residues. Here the CDR3 reads CASSPDGHGGDTQYF. CDR3 nucleotide sequence: TGTGCCAGTAGTCCCGACGGACACGGGGGAGATACGCAGTATTTT.

The V gene is TRBV7-9, the J gene TRBJ2-7; possible D gene TRBD2, 5 bases. There are 16 residues in the CDR3. V was pared by 5 bases and J by 0 bases, with 17 bases between. Germline CDR1 reads SEHNR; CDR2 reads FQNEAQ (reference sequence). DNA for the CDR3: TGTGCCAGCAGCGGAGGCCGGACTGAAATCTCCTACGAGCAGTACTTC. Its protein product is CASSGGRTEISYEQYF. The full variable domain, in which reference TRBV7-9 and TRBJ2-7 provide the parts outside the CDR3, is DTGVSQNPRHKITKRGQNVTFRCDPISEHNRLYWYRQTLGQGPEFLTYFQNEAQLEKSRLLSDRFSAERPKGSFSTLEIQRTEQGDSAMYLCASSGGRTEISYEQYFGPGTRLTVT.

This chain links TRBV20-1 with TRBJ2-7, with D unresolved. Germline V gives CDR1 DFQATT, CDR2 SNEGSKA (reference sequence). V was trimmed by 7 bases and J by 2 bases, leaving 9 bases between them. This CDR3 contains 11 residues. The CDR3 loop reads CSVTETYEQYF. CDR3 sequence (DNA): TGCAGTGTTACAGAAACCTACGAGCAGTACTTC.

The chain combines TRBV27 with TRBJ1-1; D is unresolved. The CDR3 sequence is 16 residues long. V shed 3 bases and J shed 4 bases, with 18 bases lying between them. The germline V gene encodes CDR1 MNHEY and CDR2 SMNVEV (reference sequence). The CDR3 region is CASSFGPRGRGTEAFF. CDR3 in DNA: TGTGCCAGCAGTTTCGGCCCCCGGGGTCGCGGCACTGAAGCTTTCTTT.

The rearrangement links TRBV19 to TRBJ2-7, with 10 positions matching TRBD2. This CDR3 region has 15 residues. The V and J ends lost 3 bases and 6 bases, in that order; junction bases with no gene match: 8. The germline CDR1 and CDR2 sequences are LNHDA and SQIVND (reference sequence). The CDR3 nucleotides are TGTGCCAGTAGTATTATGCTAGCGGGAGACCCCGAGCAGTACTTC. It codes for CASSIMLAGDPEQYF. Using reference TRBV19 and TRBJ2-7 for the parts outside the CDR3, the full variable domain is DGGITQSPKYLFRKEGQNVTLSCEQNLNHDAMYWYRQDPGQGLRLIYYSQIVNDFQKGDIAEGYSVSREKKESFPLTVTSAQKNPTAFYLCASSIMLAGDPEQYFGPGTRLTVT.

As for this clonotype: One end of the junction is discordant with germline, which a read error may explain. V usage is TRBV24-1 and J usage is TRBJ2-3, with a possible D match to TRBD1 (6 bases). Germline CDR1 reads KGHDR; CDR2 reads SFDVKD. CDR3 length: 15 residues. Here the CDR3 DNA reads TGTGCCGCCAGTGATTTGCGGACAGACACAGATACGCAGTATTTT. It yields the protein CAASDLRTDTDTQYF.

The table lists this clonotype with many counts. V is TRBV9 and J is TRBJ2-2, with D possibly being TRBD1 (6 bases). Germline lookup yields CDR1 SGDLS and CDR2 YYNGEE. Trimming stripped 3 bases from V and 0 bases from J, with 12 bases between. The CDR3 loop spans 16 amino acids. Here the CDR3 reads CASSAHGTPNTGELFF. DNA of the CDR3: TGTGCCAGCAGCGCCCATGGGACACCGAACACCGGGGAGCTGTTTTTT.

This clonotype was detected ten times or more. J is TRBJ2-5 and V is TRBV9, with 10 bases lining up with TRBD2. The CDR3 has 18 amino acids. Germline assignment: CDR1 SGDLS and CDR2 YYNGEE. V shed 3 bases and J 1 base; nucleotides not matched to a gene: 12. CDR3 protein: CASSAGLADKDVQETQYF. CDR3 sequence (DNA): TGTGCCAGCAGCGCCGGACTAGCGGACAAAGATGTCCAAGAGACCCAGTACTTC.

The J gene is TRBJ2-7, the V gene TRBV14, with TRBD1 matching 11 bases. CDR1 SGHDN and CDR2 FVKESK come from the germline V gene. V lost 4 bases to trimming and J lost 4 bases; unmatched junction nucleotides: 6. This CDR3 region has 15 residues. Here the CDR3 DNA reads TGTGCCAGCAGCCGGACGGACAGGGGGCGGTACGAGCAGTACTTC. As protein: CASSRTDRGRYEQYF.

The table lists this clonotype with many counts. V is TRBV4-2 and J is TRBJ1-1; TRBD1 aligns across 7 bases. Trimming removed 1 base from V and 8 bases from J; junction bases left unmatched: 10. Germline CDR1 LGHNA, CDR2 YNFKEQ. The CDR3 loop spans 15 amino acids. Here the CDR3 reads CASSQVLTGDREAFF. CDR3 coding DNA: TGTGCCAGCAGCCAAGTCCTAACAGGGGATCGAGAAGCTTTCTTT.